The rows below give T cell receptor beta chains drawn from one sample of a study of blood T cell repertoires in COVID-19. Produced via immunoSEQ multiplex PCR; TCRdb's table is partial and in-frame only. This table holds about 110,000 clones, almost 80% found once. Material: peripheral blood. All receptors come from a woman aged 80 or over with active or convalescent COVID-19. CDR3s include the opening cysteine and the closing phenylalanine or tryptophan. D genes are given only for firm matches.

TRBD2	TRBJ2-1	TRBV9	TGTGCCAGCAGCGTAGATAGGAGCGGGAGAGAGGAGCAGTTCTTC	CASSVDRSGREEQFF
-	TRBJ1-6	TRBV27	TGTGCCAGCAGTGGGGGGGATTCACCCCTCCACTTT	CASSGGDSPLHF
-	TRBJ1-1	TRBV7-9	TGTGCCGAGTCAAAGATGAACACTGAAGCTTTCTTT	CAESKMNTEAFF
-	TRBJ2-7	TRBV6-2/TRBV6-3	TGTGCCAGCAGTCCCCGGTCCTACGAGCAGTACTTC	CASSPRSYEQYF
TRBD2	TRBJ2-2	TRBV18	TGTGCCAGCTCATCTCGGGAGGGCCAGGCCGGGGAGCTGTTTTTT	CASSSREGQAGELFF
-	TRBJ2-3	TRBV6-5	TGTGCCAGCACATCGCGGGATTACACAGATACGCAGTATTTT	CASTSRDYTDTQYF
-	TRBJ2-1	TRBV19	TGTGCCAGTAGTAAGACTAGGAATGAGCAGTTCTTC	CASSKTRNEQFF
-	TRBJ1-2	TRBV27	TGTGCCAGCAGTTTACCGGGGTTCTATGGCTACACCTTC	CASSLPGFYGYTF
TRBD1	TRBJ1-2	TRBV2	TGTGCCAGCACCCTCATGGGACAGGCAACGAGTGGCTACACCTTC	CASTLMGQATSGYTF
-	TRBJ1-5	TRBV5-8	TGTGCCAGCAGCTTGGCCTCTACAGGAGATCAGCCCCAGCATTTT	CASSLASTGDQPQHF
-	TRBJ1-1	TRBV19	TGTGCCAGTAATCTCAGGTGGGACACTGAAGCTTTCTTT	CASNLRWDTEAFF
-	TRBJ1-2	TRBV5-6	TGTGCCAGCAGCTTGGCCGAGCGGGACTATGGCTACACCTTC	CASSLAERDYGYTF
-	TRBJ2-5	TRBV29-1	TGCAGCGTTGATCGCCAACAGCCCCAAGAGACCCAGTACTTC	CSVDRQQPQETQYF